Listed below are T cell receptor beta chains from one sample, sequenced in a study of CD8 T cells in Susac syndrome. MiXCR, applied by TCRdb to the immunoSEQ multiplex PCR reads, yields one record per CDR3 protein. The repertoire holds under 200,000 distinct CDR3 sequences, with around 95% as singletons. Source material: CD4+ T cells from PBMCs. The receptors stem from a human donor in good health. CDR3s include the opening cysteine and the closing phenylalanine or tryptophan.

v_call	cdr3_aa
TRBV20-1	CSPGPSNEQFF
TRBV10-3	CAVRTVSENNEQFF
TRBV28	CASSGGFGYTF
TRBV20-1	CSASVPGQDYNEQFF
TRBV4-1	CASSQGWGQGIGELFF
TRBV9	CASSASAGTGAQYF
TRBV25-1	CASSESGGGEKLFF
TRBV29-1	CSVGGRSSYEQYF
TRBV27	CASRAARTTYEQYF
TRBV7-9	CASRARQGIYGYTF
TRBV29-1	CSVARVGTNEQFF
TRBV29-1	CSVLDLKDTEAFF
TRBV24-1	CATSGQGKNIQYF
TRBV6-5	CASSYSPAANLQETQYF
TRBV20-1	CSAMTKSYNEQFF